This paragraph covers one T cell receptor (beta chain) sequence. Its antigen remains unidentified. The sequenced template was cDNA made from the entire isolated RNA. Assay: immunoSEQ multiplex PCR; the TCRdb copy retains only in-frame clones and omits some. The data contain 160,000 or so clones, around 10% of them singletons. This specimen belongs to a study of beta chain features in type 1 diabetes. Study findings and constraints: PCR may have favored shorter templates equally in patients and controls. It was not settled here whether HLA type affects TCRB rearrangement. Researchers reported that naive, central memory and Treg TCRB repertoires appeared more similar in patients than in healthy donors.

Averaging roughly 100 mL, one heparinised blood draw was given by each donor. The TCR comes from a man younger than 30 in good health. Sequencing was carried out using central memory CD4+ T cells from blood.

In DNA form, the CDR3 reads TGTGCCAGCCACGTGGCAGGGGGCGGCACCGGGGAGCTGTTTTTT. Its protein product is CASHVAGGGTGELFF. The chain couples TRBV11-2 to TRBJ2-2, with 8 bases that match TRBD1. Germline lookup yields CDR1 SGHAT and CDR2 FQNNGV. The length of the CDR3 is 15 residues. J gave up 4 bases and V 8 bases, and 9 bases lay outside the gene matches. Full variable domain (rest looked up from reference TRBV11-2 and TRBJ2-2): EAGVAQSPRYKIIEKRQSVAFWCNPISGHATLYWYQQILGQGPKLLIQFQNNGVVDDSQLPKDRFSAERLKGVDSTLKIQPAKLEDSAVYLCASHVAGGGTGELFFGEGSRLTVL.